The clone carrying this T cell receptor beta chain showed up just a few times. What it binds is unknown. This sample is drawn from a study of CD8+ T cells in alopecia areata. Study-wide context: Oral tofacitinib (5 to 10 mg twice daily) was administered to treated patients. Broader study findings: Sharing of TCRs across patients appeared less clear than in mice, possibly for HLA-related reasons. Greater clonality was observed in lesional scalp samples, especially alopecia totalis/universalis, versus normal scalp.

Investigators isolated RNA and reverse transcribed it into cDNA to act as the sequencing template. Profiling relied on immunoSEQ multiplex PCR, and the TCRdb table lists in-frame clones only, not all of them. The sample includes approximately 59,000 clones, about half of them seen just once. Trimming removed 3 bases at V and 3 bases at J, with 12 bases between. CDR1 is MDHEN, CDR2 SYDVKM, per germline. This CDR3 contains 15 residues. Alopecia areata patients gave lesional scalp punch biopsies and peripheral blood samples. The sequence was obtained from a human donor with alopecia areata. The sequencing used CD8+ T cells sorted from blood, collected at week 0. The chain carries TRBV28 and TRBJ2-4, with D hard to call. This chain's CDR3 is CASSLLPLDKNIQYF. The CDR3 bases are TGTGCCAGCAGTTTGTTACCCCTCGACAAAAACATTCAGTACTTC.